This T cell receptor (beta chain) was identified in a study of shared clonotypes between healthy human individuals. General observations from the study: Generally, naive subsets came out with larger estimated richness than memory subsets.

The germline V gene encodes CDR1 SGHRS and CDR2 YFSETQ. V lost 4 bases, J lost 5 bases, and 9 bases lay in between. The CDR3 has 12 amino acids. Sequenced by immunoSEQ multiplex PCR; TCRdb stores in-frame clones only, minus some. This sample has approximately 1.5 million clones, with 98% found just once. With respect to this clone: The antigen is unknown.

The specimen sequenced was naive CD4+ T cells sorted from blood. Subset indicated: CD45RA+ positively selected. This TCR derives from a man aged 30-40 years in good health. V gene TRBV5-1 combines with J gene TRBJ2-5; tentatively, D is TRBD2 (6 bases). The CDR3 coding sequence is TGCGCCAGCAGCCGGGGGAAGGAGACCCAGTACTTC. It translates to CASSRGKETQYF.